What follows is one T cell receptor (beta chain) and its context. Trimming took off 4 bases at V and 4 bases at J, with 19 bases between the two ends. From germline, CDR1 is SGHTA and CDR2 FQGNSA. The CDR3 covers 16 residues. The source of the sample is a study of blood T cell repertoires in COVID-19. Overall study context: In each case, the material was cDNA or gDNA derived from T cells, B-cell-depleted T cells, or PBMCs.

The method was immunoSEQ multiplex PCR; TCRdb's version includes in-frame clones alone and lacks a portion of them. The data show just over 150,000 clones, under 90% seen once. Sequencing was performed on peripheral blood. The chain couples TRBV7-2 to TRBJ1-1; D remains unclear. This TCR derives from a man between 60 and 75 years old with acute or convalescent COVID-19. The CDR3 is CASSSLTFGSGTEAFF. DNA of the CDR3: TGTGCCAGCAGCTCCTTAACCTTCGGGAGTGGCACTGAAGCTTTCTTT. Full variable domain (missing parts from reference TRBV7-2 and TRBJ1-1): GAGVSQSPSNKVTEKGKDVELRCDPISGHTALYWYRQSLGQGLEFLIYFQGNSAPDKSGLPSDRFSAERTGGSVSTLTIQRTQQEDSAVYLCASSSLTFGSGTEAFFGQGTRLTVV.